The source of this T cell receptor beta chain is a study of cytomegalovirus exposure and HLA in healthy donors. The overall study: The roughly 110 validation repertoires were reported in a later analysis to have been generated on the same platform as the approximately 600 first-cohort repertoires.

The repertoire was sequenced with immunoSEQ multiplex PCR; TCRdb's copy has only in-frame clones and lacks some. The sample holds tens of thousands of clones, just under 95% seen once. Of note for this clone: What it binds is unknown.

General study points: There were about 160 TCR beta chains listed as cytomegalovirus-associated. Later, an analysis found that TCR clusters from the first cohort tended to co-occur in the 90 to 150 validation repertoires.

Trimming took 5 bases from V and 0 from J, leaving 14 bases between them. Looked up from germline, CDR1 is SGHNT and CDR2 is YYREEE (reference sequence). The CDR3 contains 15 residues. The sequencing input was PBMCs. The V call is TRBV5-4, the J call TRBJ1-2; a possible D gene is TRBD1 (6 bases). The source of this sequence is a man aged 18 to 30 in good health and CMV-seronegative. The CDR3: CASRFGTRANYGYTF. The DNA of the CDR3 is TGTGCCAGCAGGTTTGGGACACGGGCTAACTATGGCTACACCTTC.